This TCR beta chain was observed in a study of cytomegalovirus exposure and HLA in healthy donors. Study in general: A later analysis reported the 90 to 150 validation repertoires used the same platform as the approximately 660 first-cohort repertoires. Findings of the study overall: Cytomegalovirus association was assigned to about 150 TCR beta chains. Rarity characterized most TCR sequences, yet some public TCRs appeared in many donors. Cytomegalovirus status was reportedly diagnosed by the classifier with high sensitivity and specificity.

The ends were cut back, 6 bases at V and 2 bases at J, with 20 bases in the middle. Germline-derived CDR1 and CDR2 are KGHSH and LQKENI. This CDR3 has 16 residues. Method: immunoSEQ multiplex PCR; TCRdb's copy keeps in-frame clones and lacks some. Of 170,000 or so clones listed, 80% to 85% are singletons. In regard to this clone: The antigen is undetermined.

V and J are TRBV18 and TRBJ2-7; perhaps TRBD1 as D (6 bases). The sequenced sample was PBMCs. This clonotype originated in a woman aged 18 to 35 in good health and CMV-seropositive. The CDR3 region has the DNA TGTGCCAGCTCGACCTTGAAGGGGACACCAGCCTACGAGCAGTACTTC. Encoded protein: CASSTLKGTPAYEQYF.